This T cell receptor (beta chain) was identified in a study of blood T cell repertoires in COVID-19. Original data processing: How many nucleated cells were present was estimated from reference gene primer amplification. Sequencing used immunoSEQ multiplex PCR; TCRdb keeps in-frame clones, though not all of them. That table gives V, J and clone size, and the DNA gave D and trimming. Here the sample spans roughly 440,000 clones, around 88% being singletons. Germline CDR1 and CDR2: SGHTA and FQGNSA. The CDR3 totals 12 residues. V was trimmed by 8 bases and J by 0 bases, leaving 8 bases between them. The rearrangement joins TRBV7-2 to TRBJ2-7, with D unresolved. Sequenced sample: peripheral blood. The receptor's source is a woman in her fifties or sixties with COVID-19, enrolled during active disease. CDR3 amino acids: CASAYYSYEQYF. CDR3 bases: TGTGCCAGCGCGTACTACTCCTACGAGCAGTACTTC.